This T cell receptor (beta chain) is from a study of blood T cell repertoires in COVID-19. Study context: T cells, B-cell-depleted T cells, or PBMCs provided the cDNA or gDNA that served as material.

Germline CDR1 is SGHTA and CDR2 is FQGNSA. The V and J ends lost 5 bases and 3 bases, in that order; junction bases with no gene match: 10. This CDR3 contains 15 residues. Clones were sequenced by immunoSEQ multiplex PCR, and TCRdb holds only the in-frame ones, with some missing. The sample shows 250,000 to 350,000 clones, around 90% of them seen only once. This clone occurred once. The V gene is TRBV7-2, the J gene TRBJ2-7, with TRBD1 identical over 7 bases. The TCR was taken from a man between 60 and 70 years old who had recovered from COVID-19. The sequencing sample was made of PBMCs or T cells enriched from blood (not recorded which). The CDR3 region has the DNA TGTGCCAGCAGCCTAGGAGTACAGGGGTTCTACGAGCAGTACTTC. Its translation is CASSLGVQGFYEQYF.